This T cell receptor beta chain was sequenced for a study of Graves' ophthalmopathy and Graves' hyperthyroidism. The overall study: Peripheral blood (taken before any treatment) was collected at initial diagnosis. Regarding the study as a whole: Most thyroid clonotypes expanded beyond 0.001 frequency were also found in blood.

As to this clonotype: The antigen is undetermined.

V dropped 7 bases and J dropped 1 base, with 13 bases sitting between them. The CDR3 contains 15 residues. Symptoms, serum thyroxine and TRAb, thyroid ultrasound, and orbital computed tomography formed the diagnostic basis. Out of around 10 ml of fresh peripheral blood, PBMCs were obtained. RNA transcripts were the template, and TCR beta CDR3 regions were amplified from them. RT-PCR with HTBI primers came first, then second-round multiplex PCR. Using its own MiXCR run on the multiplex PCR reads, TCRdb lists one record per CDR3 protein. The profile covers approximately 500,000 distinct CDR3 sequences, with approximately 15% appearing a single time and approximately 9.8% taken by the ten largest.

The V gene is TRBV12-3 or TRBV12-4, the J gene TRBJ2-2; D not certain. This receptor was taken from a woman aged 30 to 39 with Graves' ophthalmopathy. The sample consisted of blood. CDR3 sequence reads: CASKSDPLNTGELFF. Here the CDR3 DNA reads TGTGCCAGCAAATCGGACCCCTTGAACACCGGGGAGCTGTTTTTT.